The rows below give T cell receptor beta chains drawn from one sample of a study of control samples from healthy donors and cancer patients. Profiled with immunoSEQ multiplex PCR; TCRdb holds only in-frame clones, not every one. This sample has around 100,000 clones, with just over 85% found just once. The sample was blood. The receptors here all came from a man younger than 40 in good health. Both conserved end residues are part of each CDR3. The order of the fields is clone size, V gene, D gene, J gene, CDR3 DNA, CDR3 protein. D genes are given only for firm matches. Not every row has a clone size; where given, it reads once, few, many or a size class.

.,TRBV12-3/TRBV12-4,.,TRBJ1-1,TGTGCCAGCAGTTTCGGAGAGGACACTGAAGCTTTCTTT,CASSFGEDTEAFF
.,TRBV5-4,TRBD2,TRBJ2-5,TGTGCCAGCAGCCCGGAGCTAGCGGTGAAGACCCAGTACTTC,CASSPELAVKTQYF
.,TRBV6-1,.,TRBJ1-5,TGTGCCAGCAGTGAAGATTCTTTTCCAGGTCTAAGGCCCCAGCATTTT,CASSEDSFPGLRPQHF
.,TRBV7-9,TRBD1,TRBJ2-1,TGTGCCAGCAGCACCCAAGGACAGGGTTCGGCCGTTAGCTCCTACAATGAGCAGTTCTTC,CASSTQGQGSAVSSYNEQFF
.,TRBV5-1,TRBD1,TRBJ2-2,TGCGCCAGCAGCTCAACAGGGGGTAACACCGGGGAGCTGTTTTTT,CASSSTGGNTGELFF
.,TRBV5-5,.,TRBJ1-1,TGTGCCAGCAGCTGGGGAGCAGCTAGGGCTGAAGCTTTCTTT,CASSWGAARAEAFF
.,TRBV5-6,.,TRBJ1-1,TGTGCCAGCAGCTTGGGGCCGATGAACACTGAAGCTTTCTTT,CASSLGPMNTEAFF
.,TRBV7-3,.,TRBJ2-3,TGTGCCAGCAGCTTACGCGGGAGCACAGATACGCAGTATTTT,CASSLRGSTDTQYF
.,TRBV7-3,.,TRBJ2-1,TGTGCCAGCAGCTTGGGCATGCGGCCCTACAATGAGCAGTTCTTC,CASSLGMRPYNEQFF
.,TRBV19,.,TRBJ1-3,TGTGCCAGTAGTGTCGGACAGGGAAACACCATATATTTT,CASSVGQGNTIYF
.,TRBV7-9,TRBD1,TRBJ1-6,TGTGCCAGCAGCCCAGACAGGGGGCCGAATTCACCCCTCCACTTT,CASSPDRGPNSPLHF
.,TRBV6-2/TRBV6-3,TRBD2,TRBJ2-4,TGTGCCAGCAGTTCCTCCCTAGCGGGAGCCGAGGACATTCAGTACTTC,CASSSSLAGAEDIQYF
.,TRBV29-1,.,TRBJ1-2,TGCAGCGTTGAGGGCAGGGAGGCAGGCTACACCTTC,CSVEGREAGYTF
.,TRBV14,.,TRBJ2-7,TGTGCCAGCACCCAAGGGACATTTGACTCCTACGAGCAGTACTTC,CASTQGTFDSYEQYF
.,TRBV10-3,TRBD1,TRBJ1-4,TGTGCCATCAGTGATCCGGGACAGGGGTCTAAAAAACTGTTTTTT,CAISDPGQGSKKLFF
.,TRBV7-9,TRBD1,TRBJ1-2,TGTGCCAGAGAAAAACAGGGGTCGGAGGGCTACACCTTC,CAREKQGSEGYTF
.,TRBV4-3,.,TRBJ1-2,TGCGCCAGCAGCCAGAGGACCGGGCAGACCGGCTATGGCTACACCTTC,CASSQRTGQTGYGYTF
once,TRBV3-1/TRBV3-2,.,TRBJ2-2,TGTGCCAGCAGCCCCGGGGTAGCCTCGGGCACCGGGGAGCTGTTTTTT,CASSPGVASGTGELFF
.,TRBV27,TRBD2,TRBJ2-7,TGTGCCAGCAGCCTAGCGGGAGGGCCGGCTGAGCAGTACTTC,CASSLAGGPAEQYF
once,TRBV28,.,TRBJ2-3,TGTGCCAGCAGTTTCCCTAGGGGCCGTGATACGCAGTATTTT,CASSFPRGRDTQYF
.,TRBV3-1/TRBV3-2,TRBD1,TRBJ2-7,TGTGCCAGCAGCTGGGGACAGTCCTACGAGCAGTACTTC,CASSWGQSYEQYF
once,TRBV4-2,.,TRBJ2-1,TGTGCCAGCAGCCAGGCCGGGTGGTACTTGCGGACCCCCTACAATGAGCAGTTCTTC,CASSQAGWYLRTPYNEQFF
.,TRBV27,.,TRBJ1-2,TGTGCCAGCAGTTTAGGACAGAGCTATGGCTACACCTTC,CASSLGQSYGYTF
few,TRBV2,TRBD2,TRBJ2-1,TGTGCCAGCAGCGTTCCCCTCGGACTAGCGAACAATGAGCAGTTCTTC,CASSVPLGLANNEQFF
.,TRBV5-1,.,TRBJ1-1,TGCGCCAGCAGCTTAGGGCCGGGGGACACTGAAGCTTTCTTT,CASSLGPGDTEAFF
.,TRBV7-6,.,TRBJ2-7,TGTGCCAGCAGCGTCGGGGACGGGGAAACTTACGAGCAGTACTTC,CASSVGDGETYEQYF
.,TRBV7-9,.,TRBJ1-1,TGTGCCAGCAGCTGGAACATGAACACTGAAGCTTTCTTT,CASSWNMNTEAFF
.,TRBV4-3,.,TRBJ1-2,TGCGCCAGCAGCCCCGAGACGGGTGGCTACACCTTC,CASSPETGGYTF
few,TRBV3-1/TRBV3-2,.,TRBJ2-7,TGTGCCAGCAGCCGAACTCGGGACGGAGCCTACGAGCAGTACTTC,CASSRTRDGAYEQYF
.,TRBV6-5,TRBD1,TRBJ1-2,TGTGCCAGCAGTTACACCAGGACAGGGGGCAGCTATGGCTACACCTTC,CASSYTRTGGSYGYTF
.,TRBV5-1,TRBD1,TRBJ1-2,TGCGCCAGCAGCGGGCTCGCCGGGACAGGGAACGGCTACACCTTC,CASSGLAGTGNGYTF
once,TRBV5-1,.,TRBJ2-5,TGCGCCAGCAGCCCTATGCCTAGCCGGATGGAGACCCAGTACTTC,CASSPMPSRMETQYF
.,TRBV13,.,TRBJ2-7,TGTGCCAGCAGTTTACCCCCGCGGGACACCAACTCCTACGAGCAGTACTTC,CASSLPPRDTNSYEQYF
.,TRBV1,.,TRBJ2-7,TGCACCAGCAGCCCTCGACTAGCGGGAGCCGACGAGCAGTACTTC,CTSSPRLAGADEQYF
.,TRBV5-4,TRBD1,TRBJ1-6,TGTGCCAGCAGTCGGGGACAGGGGGCGAATTCACCCCTCCACTTT,CASSRGQGANSPLHF
.,TRBV2,TRBD2,TRBJ2-3,TGTGCCAGCAGTGACCCAGCGGGACCCACAGATACGCAGTATTTT,CASSDPAGPTDTQYF
.,TRBV4-3,.,TRBJ2-7,TGCGCCAGCAGCCAAGATCCTTGGTCCTACGAGCAGTACTTC,CASSQDPWSYEQYF
.,TRBV30,TRBD1,TRBJ2-7,TGTGCCTGGAGTGTACAAGGACAGGTCGAGCAGTACTTC,CAWSVQGQVEQYF
.,TRBV6-5,TRBD1,TRBJ2-7,TGTGCCAGCAGTTACGGGACAGGGAAAATCTACGAGCAGTACTTC,CASSYGTGKIYEQYF
.,TRBV6-6,.,TRBJ1-1,TGTGCCAGCAGTTACGACAGCATGAACACTGAAGCTTTCTTT,CASSYDSMNTEAFF
.,TRBV6-6,.,TRBJ2-5,TGTGCCAGCAGTCGAGGGGTCGGGGAGACCCAGTACTTC,CASSRGVGETQYF
.,TRBV6-2/TRBV6-3,TRBD2,TRBJ2-3,TGTGCCAGCAGCCGGACTAGCGGGAGGGTGACAGATACGCAGTATTTT,CASSRTSGRVTDTQYF
once,TRBV5-8,.,TRBJ2-3,TGTGCCAGCAGCTCAACACAGGACAGTCTTAGCACAGATACGCAGTATTTT,CASSSTQDSLSTDTQYF
.,TRBV2,.,TRBJ1-2,TGTGCCAGCAGTGAAGGAGGGCCCAGGGGAAACGACTATGGCTACACCTTC,CASSEGGPRGNDYGYTF
few,TRBV7-3,.,TRBJ2-7,TGTGCCAGCAGCCCGCGAGCGACAAGTTACGAGCAGTACTTC,CASSPRATSYEQYF
.,TRBV7-3,.,TRBJ2-5,TGTGCCAGCAGCTTAACGGGACCGCGGGAGACCCAGTACTTC,CASSLTGPRETQYF
.,TRBV4-2,TRBD2,TRBJ2-3,TGTGCCAGCAGCCCTTCCTCACTAGCGGGAGGCCCAGATACGCAGTATTTT,CASSPSSLAGGPDTQYF
.,TRBV7-9,.,TRBJ2-1,TGTGCCAGCGGCGTCTTAGCGGCAAGTACCTACAATGAGCAGTTCTTC,CASGVLAASTYNEQFF
.,TRBV5-1,.,TRBJ1-6,TGCGCCAGCAGCTTATCACAGATTAATTCACCCCTCCACTTT,CASSLSQINSPLHF